A selection of T cell receptor beta chains follows, all from one sample in a study of technical replicates of blood from four donors. Here immunoSEQ multiplex PCR was the method, and the copy in TCRdb shows in-frame clones only, minus some. The sample lists about 13,000 clones, 86% occurring once. Sequencing was done on a sample of PBMCs. The receptors originated from a human donor in good health. The CDR3 runs from the conserved cysteine through the conserved F or W. Fields, in order: CDR3 DNA, CDR3 protein, clone size, J gene, D gene, V gene. D genes are given only for firm matches. Size values are once, few and many counts, or a class for expanded clones, and some rows have none.

TGTGCCAGCTCACCCAGCCAGGTATCCTACAATGAGCAGTTCTTC	CASSPSQVSYNEQFF	.	TRBJ2-1	.	TRBV18
TGTGCCAGCCGAGGGCAGCAGGCTGGAAACACCATATATTTT	CASRGQQAGNTIYF	.	TRBJ1-3	.	TRBV6-5
TGCAGCGTCTTCCTAGCGGGAGTAGCAAATGAGCAGTTCTTC	CSVFLAGVANEQFF	.	TRBJ2-1	TRBD2	TRBV29-1
TGTGCCAGCAGCTTGGCGGTGACTGAAGCTTTCTTT	CASSLAVTEAFF	few	TRBJ1-1	.	TRBV5-6
TGTGCCAGCAGCCCACACAGGGAACAAGAGACCCAGTACTTC	CASSPHREQETQYF	.	TRBJ2-5	.	TRBV11-2
TGTGCCATCAGTGATGGGCCCAGCACAGGGGGCGCGAGAACCGGGGAGCTGTTTTTT	CAISDGPSTGGARTGELFF	.	TRBJ2-2	TRBD1	TRBV10-3
TGTGCCAGCAGCTTCGGGACTATTAAGACCGGGGAGCTGTTTTTT	CASSFGTIKTGELFF	.	TRBJ2-2	TRBD2	TRBV7-9
TGTGCCAGCAGTGAACTAGCGGGAGGGCAAGATACGCAGTATTTT	CASSELAGGQDTQYF	.	TRBJ2-3	TRBD2	TRBV6-1
TGTGCCAGCAGCTTAGCAGGACACCTCGCAGATACGCAGTATTTT	CASSLAGHLADTQYF	.	TRBJ2-3	.	TRBV7-8
TGTGCCAGCAGCTTCGGCGGAAGCTCCTACAATGAGCAGTTCTTC	CASSFGGSSYNEQFF	.	TRBJ2-1	.	TRBV11-1
TGTGCCAGCAGCCCGGACAGGGGGCGTGGCTACACCTTC	CASSPDRGRGYTF	.	TRBJ1-2	TRBD1	TRBV7-9
TGTGCCAGCAACCAGGGAACGGAAGAGACCCAGTACTTC	CASNQGTEETQYF	.	TRBJ2-5	.	TRBV6-5
TGTGCCAGCAGTACTCCGGGACTCGCTCAAGAGACCCAGTACTTC	CASSTPGLAQETQYF	.	TRBJ2-5	.	TRBV2
TGCAGCGTTGGGACACCCAACACCGGGGAGCTGTTTTTT	CSVGTPNTGELFF	.	TRBJ2-2	.	TRBV29-1
TGCAGCGCTGCATCCGGGCTCAGGGGAATGAACACTGAAGCTTTCTTT	CSAASGLRGMNTEAFF	.	TRBJ1-1	.	TRBV29-1
TGTGCCAGCAGCCAAGAAGCGACAGGGGAATATGGCTACACCTTC	CASSQEATGEYGYTF	.	TRBJ1-2	TRBD1	TRBV4-2
TGTGCCAGCAGCTTGCAGGGGGGCACTGAAGCTTTCTTT	CASSLQGGTEAFF	once	TRBJ1-1	TRBD1	TRBV7-9
TGTGCCAGCACCCAAGGGACAGCTGGAAACACCATATATTTT	CASTQGTAGNTIYF	.	TRBJ1-3	TRBD1	TRBV9
TGTGCCAGCAGTTTGTCCAGAAATCAGCCCCAGCATTTT	CASSLSRNQPQHF	.	TRBJ1-5	.	TRBV27
TGTGCCAGCCGCTTTACCCAATTTGTCGGGGAAGCTTTCTTT	CASRFTQFVGEAFF	.	TRBJ1-1	.	TRBV27
TGTGCCAGCAGCAAAAAAGGCGGACTAGTGTCCCCTCACGAGCAGTACTTC	CASSKKGGLVSPHEQYF	.	TRBJ2-7	.	TRBV21-1
TGTGCCAGCTCACCAACAGGGGTGAACACTGAAGCTTTCTTT	CASSPTGVNTEAFF	.	TRBJ1-1	TRBD1	TRBV18